The clone carrying this T cell receptor (beta chain) appeared once. Its antigen is not identified. This sample is part of a study of vaccination and CD4 T cells after COVID-19. Study-level background: A CEFX pool, an HIV-1 Nef pool, or else no peptide went into the control cultures. Study conclusions and caveats: The median number of SARS-CoV-2-reactive clonotypes increased from approximately 21 to 40, a change that did not reach significance. Only post-vaccination samples contained a median approximately 84% of the reactive clones in convalescent patients.

Germline V gene lookup returns CDR1 MNHNS and CDR2 SASEGT. This CDR3 is 16 amino acids long. V lost 6 bases, J lost 5 bases, and 14 bases stayed unmatched. The sample's treatment: roughly nine-day PBMC culture with coronavirus spike peptide pools or control peptides (ViraFEST assay). Investigators obtained the unexposed donor's CD4+ T cells before the COVID-19 pandemic (2011-2018). Antigen-specific T cells were expanded with peptide pools by ViraFEST, and TCRs were then sequenced. Oncomine TCR Beta short-read sequencing was applied to DNA from cultured CD4+ T cells. TCRdb used MiXCR to reprocess the PCR reads, holding one entry per CDR3 protein. The sample lists 850 to 1,100 distinct CDR3 sequences; under 35% were seen once.

Specimen: CD4+ T cells from blood, cultured in vitro. V gene TRBV6-1 combines with J gene TRBJ2-3; 7 bases agree with TRBD1. The receptor's source is a human donor in good health. The CDR3 reads CASSFITGTEKDTQYF. The DNA for the CDR3 is TGTGCCAGCAGCTTTATTACCGGGACAGAGAAAGATACGCAGTATTTT.